A single sample is the source of the 5 T cell receptor beta chains below, sequenced in a study of blood T cell repertoires in COVID-19. TCRdb's table, derived via immunoSEQ multiplex PCR, lists solely in-frame clones and lacks some. The sample has tens of thousands of clones; about 80% are singletons. The material sequenced was peripheral blood. These receptors were collected from a woman aged 60-75 years with acute or convalescent COVID-19.

The rearrangement links TRBV10-2 to TRBJ2-7; a possible D gene is TRBD2 (8 bases). Germline assignment: CDR1 WSHSY and CDR2 SAAADI. CDR3 size: 15 residues. The V end lost 8 bases, the J end lost 6 bases, and 23 bases lay between the germline ends. As DNA, the CDR3 is TGCGCCAGCTCCCGGGGGGGTCCGCGGGACAGCGAGCAGTACTTC. Translation gives CASSRGGPRDSEQYF.

The rearrangement joins TRBV19 to TRBJ1-2, with 8 bases matching TRBD1. The length of the CDR3 is 15 residues. J was trimmed by 7 bases and V by 5 bases; bases with no gene match: 12. Germline CDR1 reads LNHDA; CDR2 reads SQIVND (reference sequence). CDR3 protein: CASSARSTGEGGYTF. The CDR3 DNA follows: TGTGCCAGTAGTGCCCGCTCGACAGGGGAGGGTGGCTACACCTTC.

In this sample, this clone turned up a few times. The DNA for the CDR3 is TGTGCAAGTCGCTTCCGGGACAGGGGATTGTTGGGCTACACCTTC. Translation: CASRFRDRGLLGYTF. The rearrangement uses TRBV12-2 and TRBJ1-2; the table's D gene call, TRBD1, was not cross checked with the DNA. TRBV12-2 is classified as a pseudogene. The CDR3 consists of 15 residues.

This chain uses TRBV10-3 with TRBJ1-3, with no clear D. Per the germline V gene, CDR1 is ENHRY and CDR2 is SYGVKD. The CDR3 is 16 residues long. The V gene lost 8 bases and the J gene lost 0 bases, with 17 bases spanning the gap. Written as DNA, the CDR3 is TGTGCCATCCATTACGGACTCTTAATCTCTGGAAACACCATATATTTT. This translates into CAIHYGLLISGNTIYF.

The rearrangement joins TRBV18 to TRBJ2-3, with 8 positions matching TRBD1. The CDR3 sequence is 16 residues long. Germline V gives CDR1 KGHSH, CDR2 LQKENI. Trimming took 4 bases from V and 1 from J; bases not matched to a gene: 7. The CDR3 protein is CASSRNPGQGTDTQYF. The CDR3 bases are TGTGCCAGCTCACGAAACCCGGGACAGGGCACAGATACGCAGTATTTT. Filled out from reference TRBV18 and TRBJ2-3, the complete variable domain reads NAGVMQNPRHLVRRRGQEARLRCSPMKGHSHVYWYRQLPEEGLKFMVYLQKENIIDESGMPKERFSAEFPKEGPSILRIQQVVRGDSAAYFCASSRNPGQGTDTQYFGPGTRLTVL.